This is a list of T cell receptor beta chains from one sample in a study of blood T cell repertoires in COVID-19. Using immunoSEQ multiplex PCR, the repertoire was profiled, and TCRdb retains in-frame clones only, with some absent. The table has around 300,000 clones, nearly 90% seen once. Specimen: PBMCs or T cells enriched from blood (not recorded which). The source is a woman under 40 who had recovered from COVID-19. CDR3s include the opening cysteine and the closing phenylalanine or tryptophan. Each record gives: V gene, J gene, D gene, clone size, CDR3 protein, CDR3 DNA. A D gene is named only where the DNA matches it firmly. Clone size is shown for a subset of rows, as once, few, many or a class of expanded clone.

>TRBV3-1/TRBV3-2|TRBJ1-1|NA|NA
CASSQDSLAQVFRTEAFF
TGTGCCAGCAGCCAAGATTCCTTGGCCCAGGTTTTTCGCACTGAAGCTTTCTTT
>TRBV27|TRBJ1-5|NA|NA
CASSFGAGNQPQHF
TGTGCCAGCAGTTTTGGGGCAGGTAATCAGCCCCAGCATTTT
>TRBV7-9|TRBJ1-1|NA|NA
CASSGAGNTEAFF
TGTGCCAGCAGCGGGGCAGGGAACACTGAAGCTTTCTTT
>TRBV14|TRBJ1-4|NA|NA
CASSQDSGGSSEKLFF
TGTGCCAGCAGCCAAGACAGCGGCGGTTCGAGTGAAAAACTGTTTTTT
>TRBV11-2|TRBJ1-1|NA|few
CASSLVGQTIEAFF
TGTGCCAGCAGCTTAGTTGGGCAGACGATTGAAGCTTTCTTT
>TRBV7-9|TRBJ2-7|TRBD1|NA
CASSFPPGQGGSYEQYF
TGTGCCAGCAGCTTCCCCCCCGGACAGGGCGGATCCTACGAGCAGTACTTC
>TRBV5-4|TRBJ2-7|TRBD2|NA
CASSLELAGGPSYEQYF
TGTGCCAGCAGCTTGGAACTAGCGGGAGGGCCGTCTTACGAGCAGTACTTC
>TRBV5-5|TRBJ2-1|TRBD2|NA
CASSLWREPSVNEQFF
TGTGCCAGCAGCTTGTGGCGGGAGCCTTCGGTCAATGAGCAGTTCTTC
>TRBV6-5|TRBJ2-7|NA|NA
CASRGDAEYF
TGTGCCAGCAGGGGAGACGCGGAGTACTTC
>TRBV27|TRBJ2-7|NA|NA
CASSLQTGNEQYF
TGTGCCAGCAGTTTACAAACAGGGAACGAGCAGTACTTC
>TRBV19|TRBJ1-6|NA|NA
CASSHEEGPMNSPLHF
TGTGCCAGTAGCCACGAGGAGGGGCCTATGAATTCACCCCTCCACTTT
>TRBV18|TRBJ2-7|NA|NA
CASSPLLTSFSHEQYF
TGTGCCAGCTCACCACTTCTCACTAGCTTTTCCCACGAGCAGTACTTC
>TRBV6-5|TRBJ2-7|NA|NA
CASSYEAGASSYEQYF
TGTGCCAGCAGTTACGAGGCGGGGGCCAGCTCCTACGAGCAGTACTTC
>TRBV9|TRBJ1-1|NA|NA
CASSVTIARADTEAFF
TGTGCCAGCAGCGTCACGATTGCCAGAGCGGACACTGAAGCTTTCTTT
>TRBV5-1|TRBJ1-6|NA|NA
CASSLGSYYNSPLHF
TGCGCCAGCAGCTTGGGGTCCTACTATAATTCACCCCTCCACTTT
>TRBV5-1|TRBJ2-5|TRBD2|NA
CASRGSGAQETQYF
TGCGCCAGCAGAGGGAGCGGGGCTCAAGAGACCCAGTACTTC
>TRBV4-1|TRBJ1-5|NA|NA
CASSQEGGPHNQPQHF
TGCGCCAGCAGCCAAGAAGGCGGTCCCCACAATCAGCCCCAGCATTTT
>TRBV28|TRBJ1-3|NA|NA
CASSSLAGSIDTIYF
TGTGCCAGCAGCTCTTTGGCAGGGTCTATAGACACCATATATTTT
>TRBV18|TRBJ2-2|TRBD2|NA
CASSPIGLAGGLNTGELFF
TGTGCCAGCTCACCAATCGGGCTAGCGGGAGGATTGAACACCGGGGAGCTGTTTTTT
>TRBV27|TRBJ1-4|NA|NA
CASSSAGYTNEKLFF
TGTGCCAGCAGTTCCGCCGGGTATACTAATGAAAAACTGTTTTTT
>TRBV5-1|TRBJ1-5|NA|NA
CASSPGPHTGYSNQPQHF
TGCGCCAGCAGCCCGGGCCCCCACACAGGATATAGCAATCAGCCCCAGCATTTT
>TRBV7-9|TRBJ1-1|NA|NA
CASSTRDIDTEAFF
TGTGCCAGCAGCACCAGGGATATCGACACTGAAGCTTTCTTT
>TRBV11-2|TRBJ2-7|NA|NA
CASSSQTSGEQYF
TGTGCCAGCAGCTCCCAAACCTCGGGGGAGCAGTACTTC
>TRBV28|TRBJ2-7|NA|NA
CASSFAGARYEQYF
TGTGCCAGCAGTTTTGCAGGGGCCCGCTACGAGCAGTACTTC
>TRBV10-2|TRBJ2-7|NA|few
CASSESIADPYEQYF
TGCGCCAGCAGTGAGTCTATAGCAGACCCCTACGAGCAGTACTTC
>TRBV9|TRBJ2-5|TRBD2|NA
CASSVGTSGSETQYF
TGTGCCAGCAGCGTAGGGACTAGCGGCTCAGAGACCCAGTACTTC
>TRBV19|TRBJ1-2|TRBD1|NA
CASMGQGAHYGYTF
TGTGCCAGTATGGGACAGGGGGCTCACTATGGCTACACCTTC
>TRBV5-1|TRBJ1-2|NA|NA
CASSLDGQPNYGYTF
TGCGCCAGCAGCTTGGATGGACAGCCTAACTATGGCTACACCTTC
>TRBV4-3|TRBJ1-2|TRBD1|NA
CASSQDLTGGRGYTF
TGCGCCAGCAGCCAAGATCTTACAGGGGGCCGTGGCTACACCTTC
>TRBV12-3/TRBV12-4|TRBJ2-1|TRBD2|NA
CASSPGLAFEQFF
TGTGCCAGCAGCCCCGGACTAGCGTTTGAGCAGTTCTTC
>TRBV19|TRBJ1-6|TRBD1|NA
CASSMDRANSPLHF
TGTGCCAGTAGTATGGACAGGGCAAATTCACCCCTCCACTTT
>TRBV25-1|TRBJ1-1|NA|NA
CASSDRSDTEAFF
TGTGCCAGCAGTGACCGCAGCGATACTGAAGCTTTCTTT
>TRBV7-3|TRBJ2-1|TRBD2|NA
CASSPHGGLAVVGNEQFF
TGTGCCAGCAGCCCCCATGGGGGACTAGCGGTTGTAGGCAATGAGCAGTTCTTC
>TRBV6-5|TRBJ1-1|TRBD1|NA
CASSYSLTGSTEAFF
TGTGCCAGCAGTTACTCGTTGACAGGGAGCACTGAAGCTTTCTTT
>TRBV4-1|TRBJ2-1|TRBD2|NA
CASSKTSGRADEQFF
TGCGCCAGCAGCAAGACTAGCGGGAGGGCCGATGAGCAGTTCTTC
>TRBV6-8|TRBJ1-4|NA|NA
CASSYYPHRVEHEKLFF
TGTGCCAGCAGTTACTACCCCCACAGGGTGGAGCATGAAAAACTGTTTTTT
>TRBV5-1|TRBJ2-1|NA|NA
CASSLVAPPGDEQFF
TGCGCCAGCAGCTTGGTGGCCCCACCCGGGGATGAGCAGTTCTTC
>TRBV5-5|TRBJ2-3|NA|once
CASSFDGGETDTQYF
TGTGCCAGCAGCTTTGACGGTGGGGAGACAGATACGCAGTATTTT
>TRBV7-2|TRBJ2-1|TRBD2|NA
CASSPRLAGGGVEQFF
TGTGCCAGCAGCCCGCGACTAGCGGGAGGAGGGGTTGAGCAGTTCTTC
>TRBV5-4|TRBJ1-6|NA|once
CASSLEEAAHSPLHF
TGTGCCAGCAGCTTGGAGGAGGCCGCTCATTCACCCCTCCACTTT
>TRBV27|TRBJ2-1|TRBD2|NA
CASSSLIAGVGHEQFF
TGTGCCAGCAGTTCCCTTATAGCGGGAGTTGGGCATGAGCAGTTCTTC